These 19 T cell receptor beta chains were all obtained from the same sample, sequenced in a study of shared clonotypes between healthy human individuals. Profiled with immunoSEQ multiplex PCR; TCRdb holds only in-frame clones, not every one. The repertoire holds roughly 2.2 million clones, with 85% to 95% as singletons. Sequenced input: naive CD4+ T cells from PBMCs. This sample's subset: CD45RA+ positively selected. The source of these receptors is a young man in good health. Some clones in this sample may be carry-over from other donors' samples.

The chain is built from TRBV19 and TRBJ1-5; no reliable D call. V lost 2 bases to trimming and J lost 0 bases, with 11 bases between them. CDR1 LNHDA and CDR2 SQIVND come from the germline V gene (reference sequence). The CDR3 spans 16 residues. The CDR3 loop is CASSIQARYSNQPQHF. The CDR3 nucleotides read TGTGCCAGTAGTATACAGGCCAGATATAGCAATCAGCCCCAGCATTTT.

CDR3 nucleotides: TGTGCCAGCAGCTTAATATTAGCGGGAGTCCATGAGCAGTTCTTC. Its protein product is CASSLILAGVHEQFF. The chain recombines TRBV7-2 with TRBJ2-1, with TRBD2 identical over 9 bases. The CDR3 is made up of 15 amino acids. V trimming: 2 bases; J trimming: 8 bases; junction bases outside the gene matches: 7. CDR1 and CDR2 from the germline V gene are SGHTA and FQGNSA.

This clone was picked up a small number of times. This CDR3 reads CASSLELGEKLFF. The CDR3 region has the DNA TGTGCCAGCAGCTTGGAATTGGGTGAAAAACTGTTTTTT. The J gene is TRBJ1-4, the V gene TRBV5-4; D uncertain. This CDR3 is built from 13 residues. Trimming took off 0 bases at V and 7 bases at J, with 7 bases between the two ends. In germline, CDR1 is SGHNT, CDR2 YYREEE (reference sequence).

J is TRBJ1-2 and V is TRBV7-8; no clear D. Germline-derived CDR1 and CDR2 are SGHVS and FQNEAQ. The length of the CDR3 is 14 residues. V lost 1 base, J lost 5 bases, and 11 bases lay in between. The CDR3 sequence is CASSLESSRYGYTF. For the CDR3, the DNA is TGTGCCAGCAGCTTAGAGAGCTCCCGTTATGGCTACACCTTC.

The rearrangement links TRBV5-1 to TRBJ2-5; D is ambiguous. This CDR3 is 14 amino acids long. The germline CDR1 and CDR2 sequences are SGHRS and YFSETQ. V lost 0 bases and J 4 bases, leaving 10 bases between the germline ends. The CDR3 DNA is TGCGCCAGCAGCTTGGTTTCCCAGGTAGAGACCCAGTACTTC. This codes for CASSLVSQVETQYF.

This clone was detected once. The V call is TRBV27, the J call TRBJ2-2; 7 bases align to TRBD1. The CDR3 is 14 amino acids. Germline V gives CDR1 MNHEY, CDR2 SMNVEV (reference sequence). The ends lost 5 bases at V and 4 bases at J; junction bases unmatched: 4. In DNA, the CDR3 is TGTGCCAGCAGTAACAGGGGTGGCACCGGGGAGCTGTTTTTT. This gives the protein CASSNRGGTGELFF.

This clone showed up just once. The rearrangement joins TRBV15 to TRBJ1-5; D call uncertain. The V gene's germline CDR1 is LNHNV and CDR2 YYDKDF (reference sequence). The CDR3 consists of 15 residues. Trimming took off 2 bases at V and 5 bases at J, with 13 bases between the two ends. The CDR3 here is CATSRLGRADQPQHF. For the CDR3, the DNA is TGTGCCACCAGCAGATTAGGCCGGGCTGATCAGCCCCAGCATTTT.

The J gene is TRBJ2-1, the V gene TRBV5-4, with D maybe TRBD2 (6 bases). CDR3 length: 15 amino acids. The germline V gene encodes CDR1 SGHNT and CDR2 YYREEE (reference sequence). Between the trimmed V and J ends, which lost 4 bases and 5 bases, there was a span of 16 bases. This CDR3 reads CASSQGLGRNNEQFF. The CDR3 DNA sequence: TGTGCCAGCAGCCAGGGACTGGGTAGGAACAATGAGCAGTTCTTC.

The chain couples TRBV7-9 to TRBJ2-7, with 13 positions matching TRBD2. The CDR3 contains 18 residues. Germline V lookup: CDR1 SEHNR, CDR2 FQNEAQ (reference sequence). V was clipped by 6 bases and J by 1 base; unmatched bases: 12. CDR3 amino acids: CASSFSRTSGRGSYEQYF. In DNA form, the CDR3 reads TGTGCCAGCAGTTTCTCGAGGACTAGCGGGAGAGGATCCTACGAGCAGTACTTC.

The rearrangement joins TRBV5-4 to TRBJ1-4, with D maybe TRBD1 (5 bases). The V and J ends lost 1 base and 8 bases respectively, with 15 bases between them. The CDR3 sequence is 15 residues long. CDR1 SGHNT and CDR2 YYREEE come from the germline V gene (reference sequence). The CDR3 DNA reads as TGTGCCAGCAGCTTGTACGTAGGACACACCGAAAAACTGTTTTTT. The encoded protein is CASSLYVGHTEKLFF.

For this clone: The same CDR3 arises from other DNA sequences in this sample as well. This chain uses TRBV7-6 with TRBJ1-1; D might be TRBD1 (6 bases). Trimming shortened V by 1 base and J by 1 base, and 7 bases separated the two germline ends. This CDR3 spans 14 amino acids. CDR1 SGHVS and CDR2 FNYEAQ come from the germline V gene. The CDR3 region is CASSLVGGNTEAFF. The CDR3 DNA follows: TGTGCCAGCAGCTTAGTAGGGGGGAACACTGAAGCTTTCTTT.

V and J are TRBV10-3 and TRBJ2-3; 10 bases are shared with TRBD1. The junction had 6 bases not matched to a gene; V was cut back by 7 bases and J by 5 bases. Germline loops: CDR1 ENHRY, CDR2 SYGVKD. The CDR3 spans 14 residues. CDR3 region: CAITPGQGIDTQYF. Here the CDR3 DNA reads TGTGCCATCACCCCGGGACAGGGGATAGATACGCAGTATTTT.

The chain employs TRBV10-2 and TRBJ2-7; D call uncertain. Trimming pared 1 base from V and 0 bases from J, leaving 13 bases between. The CDR3 runs to 16 residues. CDR1 is WSHSY and CDR2 is SAAADI in the germline V gene. The CDR3 sequence: CASSEYRLSDSYEQYF. CDR3 coding DNA: TGCGCCAGCAGTGAGTATAGACTCTCGGACTCCTACGAGCAGTACTTC.

This clone has just one count. The CDR3 nucleotides read TGTGCCAGTCAAGGACAGGGGATCGGAAACACCATATATTTT. Translation gives CASQGQGIGNTIYF. V and J are TRBV19 and TRBJ1-3, with 9 bases that match TRBD1. V was pared by 8 bases and J by 4 bases, with 6 bases of the junction left unmatched. This CDR3 contains 14 residues. CDR1 is LNHDA, CDR2 SQIVND, per germline (reference sequence).

This chain links TRBV7-8 with TRBJ2-3; 8 nucleotides agree with TRBD2. The CDR3 loop spans 15 amino acids. Germline CDR1 SGHVS, CDR2 FQNEAQ. J lost 1 base, V lost 4 bases, and 4 bases had no gene match. The CDR3 bases are TGTGCCAGCAGCTCTAGACTAGCGCGCACAGATACGCAGTATTTT. Translating gives CASSSRLARTDTQYF.

Worth noting for this clone: In the same sample, other DNA sequences code for this CDR3. V and J are TRBV19 and TRBJ2-1; 10 nucleotides line up with TRBD2. This CDR3 comprises 15 residues. The junction had 4 bases not matched to a gene; V was cut back by 5 bases and J by 3 bases. Germline-derived CDR1 and CDR2 are LNHDA and SQIVND (reference sequence). The CDR3 bases are TGTGCCAGTAGTCCCGGGACTAGCGACTACAATGAGCAGTTCTTC. The encoded protein is CASSPGTSDYNEQFF.

The J gene is TRBJ2-7, the V gene TRBV7-6; TRBD2 matches 9 bases. Germline V lookup: CDR1 SGHVS, CDR2 FNYEAQ. CDR3 length equals 14 residues. V lost 3 bases, J lost 5 bases, and 5 bases stayed unmatched. The CDR3 spells CASSFISGSNEQYF. Written as DNA, the CDR3 is TGTGCCAGCAGCTTCATTAGCGGGAGTAACGAGCAGTACTTC.

Comments on this clone: The sample contains more than one DNA sequence encoding this CDR3. The chain recombines TRBV19 with TRBJ2-7, with D perhaps matching TRBD1 (5 bases). This CDR3 spans 14 amino acids. CDR1 is LNHDA, CDR2 SQIVND, per germline (reference sequence). Trimming shortened V by 3 bases and J by 2 bases, and 11 bases separated the two germline ends. CDR3 protein: CASSIWGPTYEQYF. CDR3 nucleotide sequence: TGTGCCAGTAGTATTTGGGGCCCGACCTACGAGCAGTACTTC.

V usage is TRBV5-1 and J usage is TRBJ2-7; 10 nucleotides match TRBD1. CDR3 length: 15 residues. Germline values: CDR1 SGHRS, CDR2 YFSETQ. Trimming removed 3 bases from V and 6 bases from J; junction bases left unmatched: 9. For the CDR3, the DNA is TGCGCCAGCAGCTGGAGCGGGGACAGGGGCTCCGAGCAGTACTTC. Its translation: CASSWSGDRGSEQYF.